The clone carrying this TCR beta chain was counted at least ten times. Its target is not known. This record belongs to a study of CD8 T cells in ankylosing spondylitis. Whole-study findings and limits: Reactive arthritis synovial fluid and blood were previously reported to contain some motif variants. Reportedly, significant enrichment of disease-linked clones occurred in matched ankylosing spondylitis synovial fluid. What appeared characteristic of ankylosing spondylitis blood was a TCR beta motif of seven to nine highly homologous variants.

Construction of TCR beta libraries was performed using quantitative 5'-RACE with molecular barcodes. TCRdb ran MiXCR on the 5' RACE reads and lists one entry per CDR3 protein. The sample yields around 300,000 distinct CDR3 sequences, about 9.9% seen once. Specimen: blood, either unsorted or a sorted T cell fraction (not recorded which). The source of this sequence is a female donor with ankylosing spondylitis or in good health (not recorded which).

CDR3 sequence reads: CASSLQGWTEAFF. The DNA of the CDR3 is TGTGCCAGCAGCTTACAGGGATGGACTGAAGCTTTCTTT. The J gene is TRBJ1-1, the V gene TRBV7-9, with D perhaps TRBD1 (5 bases). Per germline, CDR1 SEHNR and CDR2 FQNEAQ (reference sequence). The CDR3 loop spans 13 amino acids. With 2 bases removed from V and 5 bases from J, the gap between germline ends came to 9 bases.